These 18 T cell receptor beta chains share one sample of origin, sequenced in a study of T cells in Graves' hyperthyroidism and ophthalmopathy. TCR beta CDR3 regions were amplified from RNA transcripts. The HTBI primer set was used in a first-round RT-PCR of the TCR CDR3. TCRdb fed the multiplex PCR reads into MiXCR, producing one record per CDR3 protein. The table records roughly 530,000 distinct CDR3 sequences, about a sixth of them present only once. Sequencing was done on a sample of blood. These receptors were collected from a woman aged 18-29 years with Graves' ophthalmopathy.

This clonotype was found a few times. The CDR3 sequence is CASSIASGGAGNEQFF. CDR3 sequence (DNA): TGTGCCAGTAGTATAGCTAGCGGGGGGGCGGGGAATGAGCAGTTCTTC. The chain combines TRBV19 with TRBJ2-1; 12 positions agree with TRBD2. The V gene's germline CDR1 is LNHDA and CDR2 SQIVND (reference sequence). V trimming: 1 base; J trimming: 7 bases; junction bases outside the gene matches: 5. The length of the CDR3 is 16 residues.

This clonotype has a count of ten or more. V gene TRBV27 combines with J gene TRBJ1-1; TRBD1 aligns across 7 bases. Germline V lookup: CDR1 MNHEY, CDR2 SMNVEV (reference sequence). The CDR3 covers 14 residues. J gave up 0 bases and V 4 bases, and 2 bases lay outside the gene matches. This CDR3 is CASSWGQLNTEAFF. The CDR3 nucleotides are TGTGCCAGCAGTTGGGGACAGCTGAACACTGAAGCTTTCTTT.

About this clonotype: A much larger clone differs by one base, so this may be a read error. The chain employs TRBV6-5 and TRBJ1-2, with TRBD1 matching over 8 bases. CDR1 and CDR2 from the germline V gene are MNHEY and SVGAGI. The CDR3 sequence is 15 residues long. The CDR3 loop is CAGSYSRQGNYGYTF. For the CDR3, the DNA is TGTGCCGGCAGTTACTCACGACAGGGGAACTATGGCTACACCTTC.

This chain uses TRBV20-1 with TRBJ2-7; TRBD2 agrees at 10 bases. From germline, CDR1 is DFQATT and CDR2 SNEGSKA (reference sequence). V shed 1 base and J 7 bases; nucleotides not matched to a gene: 7. The CDR3 has 14 residues. The CDR3, as DNA: TGCAGTGCTAGAGTGAGCGGGAGGGCCGGAGAGCAGTACTTC. This encodes CSARVSGRAGEQYF.

The rearrangement uses TRBV28 and TRBJ2-1; 11 bases map to TRBD2. This CDR3 comprises 13 residues. Per the germline V gene, CDR1 is MDHEN and CDR2 is SYDVKM. V dropped 6 bases and J dropped 8; count of bases not matched to a gene: 3. CDR3 amino acids: CASRTSGDYEQFF. The CDR3 bases are TGTGCCAGCAGGACTAGCGGGGACTATGAGCAGTTCTTC.

This clonotype showed up just a few times. The chain employs TRBV24-1 and TRBJ1-1, with D tentatively TRBD1 (5 bases). The CDR3 has 14 amino acids. CDR1 KGHDR and CDR2 SFDVKD come from the germline V gene. Trimming cost V 3 bases and J 5 bases, with 12 bases left between them. The CDR3 spells CATSDTKRGTEAFF. The CDR3 DNA is TGTGCCACCAGTGATACGAAACGGGGGACTGAAGCTTTCTTT.

The sample holds many counts of this clonotype. V gene TRBV7-2 combines with J gene TRBJ2-7; the D gene could be TRBD1 or TRBD2 (6 bases each). The V gene's germline CDR1 is SGHTA and CDR2 FQGNSA. V lost 5 bases and J 3 bases, leaving 14 bases between the germline ends. The CDR3 has 14 amino acids. This CDR3 reads CASSTGAQGYEQYF. CDR3 bases: TGTGCCAGCAGCACGGGGGCTCAGGGCTACGAGCAGTACTTC.

This clonotype showed up many times. The V and J genes are TRBV27 and TRBJ2-7, with D perhaps TRBD1 (6 bases). Germline V gene lookup returns CDR1 MNHEY and CDR2 SMNVEV (reference sequence). The CDR3 runs 14 residues. Trimming shortened V by 2 bases and J by 3 bases, and 11 bases separated the two germline ends. CDR3 sequence: CASSLTGKIYEQYF. The CDR3 nucleotides read TGTGCCAGCAGTTTAACAGGGAAAATCTACGAGCAGTACTTC.

This clonotype has only a few counts. J is TRBJ2-2 and V is TRBV7-2; TRBD2 matches 9 bases. With V trimmed by 6 bases and J by 1 base, 3 bases remained unmatched. This CDR3 comprises 15 residues. Germline-derived CDR1 and CDR2 are SGHTA and FQGNSA. The CDR3 region has the DNA TGTGCCAGCAGGATGACTAGCGGGAACACCGGGGAGCTGTTTTTT. It codes for CASRMTSGNTGELFF. Filled out from reference TRBV7-2 and TRBJ2-2, the complete variable domain reads GAGVSQSPSNKVTEKGKDVELRCDPISGHTALYWYRQSLGQGLEFLIYFQGNSAPDKSGLPSDRFSAERTGGSVSTLTIQRTQQEDSAVYLCASRMTSGNTGELFFGEGSRLTVL.

V and J are TRBV6-1 and TRBJ2-2, with 9 nucleotides matching TRBD2. CDR3 length: 14 amino acids. The V gene end was trimmed by 5 bases and the J gene end by 7 bases; junction bases not matched to a gene: 5. CDR1 and CDR2 from the germline V gene are MNHNS and SASEGT. As DNA, the CDR3 is TGTGCCAGCAGTTACGCGGGGGGGGGCGGGGAGCTGTTTTTT. Encoded protein: CASSYAGGGGELFF.

This clonotype was recorded at least ten times. This chain uses TRBV29-1 with TRBJ2-3, with 11 bases that match TRBD2. Trimming removed 2 bases from V and 5 bases from J; junction bases left unmatched: 3. CDR3 length: 14 residues. Germline CDR1 and CDR2: SQVTM and ANQGSEA. The chain's CDR3 is CSVELAGGRDTQYF. The CDR3 nucleotides are TGCAGCGTTGAACTAGCGGGAGGTAGAGATACGCAGTATTTT.

In this sample, this clonotype turned up many times. The chain has TRBV7-3 and TRBJ2-7; 13 nucleotides align to TRBD2. The CDR3 loop spans 20 amino acids. V was pared by 5 bases and J by 0 bases, with 16 bases of the junction left unmatched. Germline CDR1 reads SGHTA; CDR2 reads FQGTGA. CDR3 in amino acids: CASSRPRTGTSGASSYEQYF. CDR3 sequence (DNA): TGTGCCAGCAGCCGGCCGAGGACCGGGACTAGCGGGGCCAGCTCCTACGAGCAGTACTTC.

In its sample, this clonotype was seen a few times. The chain recombines TRBV5-5 with TRBJ1-6, with D perhaps matching TRBD1 (6 bases). The CDR3 extends over 15 amino acids. Trimming stripped 4 bases from V and 8 bases from J, with 16 bases between. CDR1 is SGHKS, CDR2 YYEKEE, per germline (reference sequence). The CDR3 nucleotides read TGTGCCAGCAGCCACACAGGGAGATGGGATTCACCCCTCCACTTT. Translating gives CASSHTGRWDSPLHF. Using reference TRBV5-5 and TRBJ1-6 for the parts outside the CDR3, the full variable domain is DAGVTQSPTHLIKTRGQQVTLRCSPISGHKSVSWYQQVLGQGPQFIFQYYEKEERGRGNFPDRFSARQFPNYSSELNVNALLLGDSALYLCASSHTGRWDSPLHFGNGTRLTVT.

This clonotype was found a few times. This chain connects TRBV6-1 to TRBJ2-1, with D maybe TRBD2 (6 bases). The CDR3 consists of 14 residues. V was pared by 5 bases and J by 8 bases, with 16 bases between. Germline V CDR1 and CDR2: MNHNS, SASEGT. In nucleotides, the CDR3 is TGTGCCAGCAGTCGTGGCGGAGGGAACGATGAGCAGTTCTTC. Its protein product is CASSRGGGNDEQFF.

V is TRBV20-1 and J is TRBJ2-1, with D hard to call. This CDR3 is built from 13 residues. Germline V gene sequence: CDR1 DFQATT, CDR2 SNEGSKA (reference sequence). Trimming stripped 0 bases from V and 3 bases from J, with 6 bases between. The CDR3 sequence is CSARELSYNEQFF. In DNA, the CDR3 is TGCAGTGCTAGAGAACTAAGCTACAATGAGCAGTTCTTC.

This clonotype was found many times. The chain joins TRBV11-2 to TRBJ2-7; tentatively, D is TRBD1 (6 bases). From germline, CDR1 is SGHAT and CDR2 FQNNGV. The V and J ends lost 5 bases and 4 bases respectively, with 18 bases between them. There are 15 residues in the CDR3. The DNA for the CDR3 is TGTGCCAGCAGCGCGACGACAGGTTCCCTATACGAGCAGTACTTC. As protein: CASSATTGSLYEQYF.

The chain is built from TRBV27 and TRBJ2-1; D is perhaps TRBD1 or TRBD2 (5 bases each). From germline, CDR1 is MNHEY and CDR2 SMNVEV (reference sequence). The CDR3 extends over 17 amino acids. Between the trimmed V and J ends, which lost 6 bases and 1 base, there was a span of 19 bases. In DNA form, the CDR3 reads TGTGCCAGCAGGGACACCGGAGAGGGGTGGTCCTACAATGAGCAGTTCTTC. Its protein product is CASRDTGEGWSYNEQFF.

This clonotype was detected ten times or more. The chain has TRBV28 and TRBJ2-1, with D perhaps matching TRBD2 (6 bases). The CDR3 is 14 amino acids. CDR1 MDHEN and CDR2 SYDVKM come from the germline V gene. V was clipped by 11 bases and J by 14 bases, with 28 bases between them. CDR3 nucleotide sequence: TGTGCCGGAGGGCTCCGGGACGGGCACATGCCCAAGTTCTTC. It translates to CAGGLRDGHMPKFF.